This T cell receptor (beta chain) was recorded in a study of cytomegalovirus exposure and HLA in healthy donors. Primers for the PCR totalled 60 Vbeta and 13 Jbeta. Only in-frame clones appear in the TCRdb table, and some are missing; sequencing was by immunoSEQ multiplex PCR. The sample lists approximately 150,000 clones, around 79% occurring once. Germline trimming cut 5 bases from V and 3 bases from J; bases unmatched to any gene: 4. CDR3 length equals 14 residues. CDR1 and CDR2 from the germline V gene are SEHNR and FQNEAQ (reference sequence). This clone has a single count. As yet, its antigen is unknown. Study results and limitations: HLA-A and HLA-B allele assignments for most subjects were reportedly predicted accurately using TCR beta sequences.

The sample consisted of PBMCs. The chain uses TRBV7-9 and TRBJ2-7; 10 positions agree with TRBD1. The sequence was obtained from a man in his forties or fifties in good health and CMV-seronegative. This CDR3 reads CASSDRDRGYEQYF. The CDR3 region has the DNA TGTGCCAGCAGCGACCGGGACAGGGGCTACGAGCAGTACTTC.